This T cell receptor (beta chain) was observed in a study of cytomegalovirus exposure and HLA in healthy donors. V dropped 2 bases and J dropped 0 bases, with 7 bases sitting between them. The CDR3 consists of 15 residues. Germline CDR1 is MNHEY and CDR2 is SVGAGI. The PCR contained 60 Vbeta and 13 Jbeta primers. Clones were sequenced by immunoSEQ multiplex PCR, and TCRdb holds only the in-frame ones, with some missing. The sample lists 160,000 or so clones; roughly 80% were seen once. The chain employs TRBV6-5 and TRBJ2-2, with a weak D call TRBD1 (5 bases). This clonotype originated in a male donor in good health and CMV-seronegative. Sequenced: PBMCs. The CDR3 reads CASSYHRPNTGELFF. The DNA for the CDR3 is TGTGCCAGCAGTTACCACAGGCCGAACACCGGGGAGCTGTTTTTT.